Included here is one T cell receptor beta chain sequence, with context. As yet, its antigen is unknown. It was by 5' RACE with UMI labels that the TRB cDNA libraries were prepared. Reprocessing the 5' RACE reads, TCRdb reports a single entry for every CDR3 protein and omits DNA. The listing contains 150,000 or so distinct CDR3 sequences. This sample is part of a study of CXCR3-negative and CXCR3-positive naive CD8 T cells. The CDR3 is made up of 16 amino acids. CDR1 and CDR2 from the germline V gene are LNHNV and YYDKDF (reference sequence). Study outcomes and limitations: Against CXCR3-negative naive cells, CXCR3-positive naive cells showed more hydrophobic TRB CDR3s.

The source is a human donor in good health. Some clones in this sample may be carry-over from other donors' samples. The chain employs TRBV15 and TRBJ1-4; with no DNA, the TCRdb D assignment of TRBD1 cannot be verified. What was sequenced was naive CXCR3+ CD8+ T cells from blood. Subset denoted: CD45RO-CCR7+CD27+CD95- naive CD8+ T cells expressing CXCR3 (TNR3+). CDR3 amino acids: CATSGNRGRPNEKLFF.